The T cell receptor beta chain under discussion was sequenced for a study of neurological immune-mediated disorders. Findings and limits, study-wide: Among 34 multiple sclerosis patients, 18 had repertoires that phylogenetic grouping placed in one related-CDR3 cluster, a possible signature. HTLV-1-associated myelopathy ranked highest for TCR clonal expansion and multiple sclerosis lowest, beneath healthy controls.

The unsorted libraries were generated from a total of 2 million PBMCs, which had been stored in RNAlater at -80 C. TCRdb processed the 5' RACE reads anew with MiXCR; each CDR3 protein has one entry. Here the sample spans some 60,000 distinct CDR3 sequences, around 3.5% being singletons. This clonotype was seen repeatedly, ten times or more. Its antigen is unidentified. CDR1 and CDR2 from the germline V gene are MNHEY and SVGEGT. V shed 10 bases, J shed 9 bases, and the junction held 10 bases outside the gene matches. The CDR3 consists of 14 residues. This TCR derives from a woman aged 30 to 39 with multiple sclerosis. The sample taken for sequencing was PBMCs. The chain uses TRBV6-2 or TRBV6-3 and TRBJ2-1; 12 bases map to TRBD2. The CDR3 nucleotides are TGTGCCACACAAAGACTAGCGGGAGTAGGTGAGCAGTTCTTC. Amino acid sequence: CATQRLAGVGEQFF.